This is a list of T cell receptor beta chains from one sample in a study of OX40 agonist ivuxolimab in advanced cancers. Clones were sequenced by immunoSEQ multiplex PCR, and TCRdb holds only the in-frame ones, with some missing. This repertoire shows 77,000 or so clones, more than 75% found once; its top ten account for around 0.7%. Sequenced material: CD4+ or CD8+ T cells sorted from blood, taken in a trial of the OX40 agonist ivuxolimab. The receptors were sampled from an adult with an advanced solid tumor such as melanoma, head and neck, liver or kidney cancer. Each CDR3 is given with its conserved first and last residue. The D gene is left open where the match is weak. Not every row has a clone size; where given, it reads once, few, many or a size class.

.,TRBV6-1,.,TRBJ1-2,TGTGCCAGCAGGGACACCCGAGGGGGCTACACCTTC,CASRDTRGGYTF
.,TRBV4-3,.,TRBJ2-1,TGCGCCAGCAGCCACACTACACCGGGGGTCTCCTACAATGAGCAGTTCTTC,CASSHTTPGVSYNEQFF
.,TRBV20-1,.,TRBJ2-5,TGCAGTGCTTCGACAGGCGGGACCCAGTACTTC,CSASTGGTQYF
.,TRBV6-6,TRBD2,TRBJ2-1,TGTGCCAGCAGCCGGACTAGCGGGGGCTCCTACAATGAGCAGTTCTTC,CASSRTSGGSYNEQFF
.,TRBV19,.,TRBJ1-4,TGTGCCATCACGGGACGGATTAATGAAAAACTGTTTTTT,CAITGRINEKLFF
.,TRBV5-1,TRBD2,TRBJ2-7,TGCGCCAGCAGGGGAGACTCGGGCGGGAGAGTCTACGAGCAGTACTTC,CASRGDSGGRVYEQYF
few,TRBV19,TRBD1,TRBJ1-5,TGTGCCAGTATCCCGACAGGGTACAGCAATCAGCCCCAGCATTTT,CASIPTGYSNQPQHF
.,TRBV6-1,.,TRBJ2-7,TGTGCCAGCACCGAAGTGGTAGGGATCTACGAGCAGTACTTC,CASTEVVGIYEQYF
.,TRBV7-9,TRBD2,TRBJ2-1,TGTGCCAGCAGCTTAGCGGCGGGGGTTTCCTACAATGAGCAGTTCTTC,CASSLAAGVSYNEQFF
.,TRBV14,.,TRBJ2-1,TGTGCCAGCAGCCAGATCAATGAGCAGTTCTTC,CASSQINEQFF
.,TRBV9,.,TRBJ2-2,TGTGCCAGCAGCGCCGGGCCCAGGGACGGGGAGCTGTTTTTT,CASSAGPRDGELFF
.,TRBV10-1,.,TRBJ2-1,TGCGCCAGCAGTGAGAGCAGGGGAACTGTAAATGAGCAGTTCTTC,CASSESRGTVNEQFF
.,TRBV5-4,.,TRBJ1-2,TGTGCCAGCAGCCCAAGGACGGCGGGGGGCTATGGCTACACCTTC,CASSPRTAGGYGYTF
once,TRBV10-2,.,TRBJ1-4,TGCGCCAGCAGGGACAGCGCAAATGAAAAACTGTTTTTT,CASRDSANEKLFF
.,TRBV2,.,TRBJ1-2,TGTGCCAGCAGTGGGCAGCCGAACTATGGCTACACCTTC,CASSGQPNYGYTF
.,TRBV7-2,.,TRBJ2-5,TGTGCCAGCAGCTTATATGGGGGGCAAGAGACCCAGTACTTC,CASSLYGGQETQYF
.,TRBV7-2,.,TRBJ1-1,TGTGCCAGCAGCTTAGTAACAGGAGCGGGCACTGAAGCTTTCTTT,CASSLVTGAGTEAFF
.,TRBV27,.,TRBJ1-5,TGTGCCAGCAGTTTATTAGGGGCTCAGCCCCAGCATTTT,CASSLLGAQPQHF
.,TRBV7-9,.,TRBJ2-2,TGTGCCAGCAGCTCAGCAGGGGCCTTTAACACCGGGGAGCTGTTTTTT,CASSSAGAFNTGELFF
.,TRBV6-1,TRBD2,TRBJ2-5,TGTGCCAGCAGTGGGTCTAGCGGGGGGTTAAGGGAGACCCAGTACTTC,CASSGSSGGLRETQYF
.,TRBV28,.,TRBJ1-2,TGTGCCAGCAGATGGGGCTCGAGGGATGGCTACACCTTC,CASRWGSRDGYTF
.,TRBV20-1,.,TRBJ1-1,TGCAGTGCTAGAGATTTACAGGGCTTAGTATTT,CSARDLQGLVF